This TCR beta chain was obtained from a study (dated by TCRdb to between 2014 and 2016). Describing the broader study: The study examined whether tumor-infiltrating Tregs in breast cancer are drawn from blood Tregs or arise in situ by conversion from other CD4+ T cell subsets. General conclusions and limits of the study: The greatest overlap of tumor-infiltrating Treg TCR alpha and beta sequences was with tumor naive CD4+ T cells, followed next by blood naive CD4+ T cells. Validation in the larger cohort was restricted to a single TCR beta V-J rearrangement rather than whole repertoires. The TCR gene usage of tumor memory CD4+ T cells clustered together with blood and lymph node memory CD4+ cells and with lymph node naive CD4+ cells.

This clonotype was observed a few times. The clone's antigen remains unknown. The sample holds no much larger clone one base away, and base qualities are not on file. Amplification of full-length TCR variable regions was done by 5' RACE PCR using constant-region reverse primers, and this step was followed by semi-nested PCR with Nested Universal Primer A. Using the ReliaPrep RNA Cell Miniprep System, total RNA was extracted, and the SMARTer RACE 5'/3' Kit was then used to reverse transcribe the RNA into 5'RACE-ready cDNA. Multiplex adaptors were used to barcode the full-length TCR alpha and beta libraries, which were then sequenced on an Illumina MiSeq. From the authors' description of their analysis: For each of nine subset-tissue groups, sequencing data from the five patients were combined, and the groups were compared by unsupervised clustering of TCR gene usage. Repertoire similarity was calculated with the Morisita-Horn index, weighting shared sequences by their contribution to each repertoire. TCRdb reprocessing: public reads trimmed at Q25 with fastp, clones called with MiXCR, in-frame beta chains kept. CDR3 protein duplicates are merged, each entry listing the most common genes and DNA. TCRdb, rather than the study authors, made the V and J calls. This sample gives some 62,000 distinct CDR3 sequences in total; around 30% of them show up just once. In total, the top ten clones hold about 2.5% of the sample.

The cysteine opens and the phenylalanine closes a CDR3 of 14 amino acids. Solely the CDR3 DNA is kept, with 42 bases framed from the first base. Between the V and J ends, shortened by 6 bases and 11 bases respectively, the junction contains 23 bases. From the germline V gene, CDR1 is SNHLY and CDR2 is FYNNEI. Naive CD4+ T cells were purified with the Miltenyi Naive CD4+ T Cell Isolation kit, with Tregs depleted using CD25 microbeads. Tregs, naive and memory CD4+ T cells from tumor, blood and ipsilateral draining lymph nodes of 5 or 6 breast cancer patients underwent full-length TCR alpha and beta sequencing. Tumor tissue, along with lymph nodes from ipsilateral axillary dissection, was perfused with PBS, minced, and then digested using collagenase I and hyaluronidase. FACS confirmed that the sorted cell populations were more than 90% pure.

The sequenced sample consisted of tumor-infiltrating naive CD4+ T cells sorted from the breast tumor. The cell subset or site label of this sample denotes: naive CD4+ T cells, CD4+CD45RA+CD25-. The receptor was isolated from a female donor with breast cancer. Rearrangement joined TRBV2 to TRBJ2-7; TRBD1 is a possible D gene, resting on 6 matching bases. The nucleotides read TGTGCCAGCAGCATGGAGGCGCTGGGACATTACAAGTACTTC. It encodes CASSMEALGHYKYF.